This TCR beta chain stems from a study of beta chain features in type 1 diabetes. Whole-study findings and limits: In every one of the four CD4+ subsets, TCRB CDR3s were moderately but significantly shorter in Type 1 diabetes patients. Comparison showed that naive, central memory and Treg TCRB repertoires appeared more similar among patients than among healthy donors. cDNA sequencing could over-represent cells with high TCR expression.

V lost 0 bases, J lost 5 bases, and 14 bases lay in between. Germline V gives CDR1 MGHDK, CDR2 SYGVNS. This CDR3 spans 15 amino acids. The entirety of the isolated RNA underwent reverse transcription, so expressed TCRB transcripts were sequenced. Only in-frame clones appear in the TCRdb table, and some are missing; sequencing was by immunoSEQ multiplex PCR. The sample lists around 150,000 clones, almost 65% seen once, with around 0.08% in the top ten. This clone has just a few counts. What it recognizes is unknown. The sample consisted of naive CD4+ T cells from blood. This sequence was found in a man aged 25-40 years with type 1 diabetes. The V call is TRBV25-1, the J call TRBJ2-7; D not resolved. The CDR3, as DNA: TGTGCCAGCAGTGAATATGCAGGCCCTAAGGACGAGCAGTACTTC. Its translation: CASSEYAGPKDEQYF.